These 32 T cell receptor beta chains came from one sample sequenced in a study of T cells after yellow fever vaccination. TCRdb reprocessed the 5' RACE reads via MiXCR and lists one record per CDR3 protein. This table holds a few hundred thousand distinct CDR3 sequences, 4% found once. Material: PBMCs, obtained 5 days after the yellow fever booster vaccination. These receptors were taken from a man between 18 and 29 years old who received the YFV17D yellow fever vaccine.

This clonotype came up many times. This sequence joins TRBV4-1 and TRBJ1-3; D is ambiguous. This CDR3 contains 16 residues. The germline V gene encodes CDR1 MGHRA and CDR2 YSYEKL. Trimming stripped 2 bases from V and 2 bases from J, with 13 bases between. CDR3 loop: CASSQPLEGTGNTIYF. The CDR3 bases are TGCGCCAGCAGCCAACCTCTCGAGGGTACTGGAAACACCATATATTTT.

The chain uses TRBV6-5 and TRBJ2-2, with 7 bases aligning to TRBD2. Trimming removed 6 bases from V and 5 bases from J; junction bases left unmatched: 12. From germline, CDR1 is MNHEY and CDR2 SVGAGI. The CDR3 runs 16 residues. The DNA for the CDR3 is TGTGCCAGCAGGTTTACTCCTCGGGGGGTTACCGGGGAGCTGTTTTTT. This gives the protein CASRFTPRGVTGELFF.

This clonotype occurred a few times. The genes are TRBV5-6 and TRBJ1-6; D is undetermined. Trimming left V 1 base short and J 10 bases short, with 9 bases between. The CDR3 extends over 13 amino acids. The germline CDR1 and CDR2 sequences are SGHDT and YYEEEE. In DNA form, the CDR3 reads TGTGCCAGCAGCTTGAATCCAGACTCACCCCTCCACTTT. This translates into CASSLNPDSPLHF.

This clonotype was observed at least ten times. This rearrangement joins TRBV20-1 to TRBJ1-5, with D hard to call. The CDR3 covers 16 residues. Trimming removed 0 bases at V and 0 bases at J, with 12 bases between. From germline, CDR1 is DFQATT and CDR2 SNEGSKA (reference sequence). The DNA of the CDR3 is TGCAGTGCTAGAGACAGGACGGGAAATAGCAATCAGCCCCAGCATTTT. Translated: CSARDRTGNSNQPQHF.

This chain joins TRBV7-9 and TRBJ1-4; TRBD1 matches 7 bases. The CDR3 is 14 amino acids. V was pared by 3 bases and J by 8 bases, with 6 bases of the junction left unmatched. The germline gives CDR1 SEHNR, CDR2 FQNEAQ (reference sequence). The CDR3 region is CASSFSGGEEKLFF. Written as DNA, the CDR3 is TGTGCCAGCAGCTTTTCAGGGGGTGAGGAAAAACTGTTTTTT.

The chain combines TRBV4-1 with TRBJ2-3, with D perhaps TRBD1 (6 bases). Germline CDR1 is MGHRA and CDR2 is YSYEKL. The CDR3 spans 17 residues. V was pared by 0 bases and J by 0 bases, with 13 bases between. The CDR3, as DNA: TGCGCCAGCAGCCAAGATTTGGAGGACAGTAGCACAGATACGCAGTATTTT. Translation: CASSQDLEDSSTDTQYF.

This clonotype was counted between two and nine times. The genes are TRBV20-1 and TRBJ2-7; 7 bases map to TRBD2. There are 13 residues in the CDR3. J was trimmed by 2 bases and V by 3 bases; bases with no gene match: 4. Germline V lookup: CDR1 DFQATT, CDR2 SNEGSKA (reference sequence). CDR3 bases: TGCAGTGCTAGTCGGGGGGAACCCTACGAGCAGTACTTC. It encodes CSASRGEPYEQYF.

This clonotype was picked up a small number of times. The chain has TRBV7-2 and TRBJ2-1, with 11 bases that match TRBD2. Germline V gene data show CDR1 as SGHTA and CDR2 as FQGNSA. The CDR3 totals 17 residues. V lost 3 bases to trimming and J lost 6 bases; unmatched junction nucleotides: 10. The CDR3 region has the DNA TGTGCCAGCAGCTTGTGGGTAGCGGGGGGGTTGATCAATGAGCAGTTCTTC. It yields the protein CASSLWVAGGLINEQFF.

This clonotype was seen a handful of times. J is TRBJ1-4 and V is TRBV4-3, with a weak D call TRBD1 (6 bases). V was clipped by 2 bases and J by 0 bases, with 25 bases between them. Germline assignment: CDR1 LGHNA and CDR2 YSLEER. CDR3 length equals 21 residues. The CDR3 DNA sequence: TGCGCCAGCAGCCAACTTGTGATGGTCGCAGGGGCGAGTGCAACTAATGAAAAACTGTTTTTT. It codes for CASSQLVMVAGASATNEKLFF.

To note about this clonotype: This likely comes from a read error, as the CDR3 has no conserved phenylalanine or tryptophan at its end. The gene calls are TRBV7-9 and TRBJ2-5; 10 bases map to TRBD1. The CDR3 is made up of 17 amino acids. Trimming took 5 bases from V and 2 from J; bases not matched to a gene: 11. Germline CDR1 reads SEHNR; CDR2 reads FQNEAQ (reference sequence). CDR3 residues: CASSPRTGGTIQETQYS. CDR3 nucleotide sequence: TGTGCCAGCAGCCCGAGGACAGGGGGAACAATACAAGAGACCCAGTACTCC.

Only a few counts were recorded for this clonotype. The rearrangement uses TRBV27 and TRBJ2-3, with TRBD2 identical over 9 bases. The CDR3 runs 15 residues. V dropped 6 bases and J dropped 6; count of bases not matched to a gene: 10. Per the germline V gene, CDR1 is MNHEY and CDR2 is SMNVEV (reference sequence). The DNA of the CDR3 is TGTGCCAGCAGAAGGCCGGGACTAGCTCGGGATACGCAGTATTTT. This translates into CASRRPGLARDTQYF.

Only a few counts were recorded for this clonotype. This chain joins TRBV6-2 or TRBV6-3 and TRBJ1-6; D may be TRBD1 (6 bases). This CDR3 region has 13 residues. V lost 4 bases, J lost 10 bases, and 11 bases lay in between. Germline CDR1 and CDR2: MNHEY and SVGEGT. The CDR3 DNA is TGTGCCAGCAGTTCAGGGGTGCGATCACCCCTCCACTTT. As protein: CASSSGVRSPLHF.

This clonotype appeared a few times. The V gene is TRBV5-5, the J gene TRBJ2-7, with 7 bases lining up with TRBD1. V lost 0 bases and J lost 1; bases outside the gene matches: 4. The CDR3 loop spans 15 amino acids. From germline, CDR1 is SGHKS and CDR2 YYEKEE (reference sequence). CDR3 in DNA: TGTGCCAGCAGCTTGGCCCGGGACAGTTCCTACGAGCAGTACGTC. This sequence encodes CASSLARDSSYEQYV.

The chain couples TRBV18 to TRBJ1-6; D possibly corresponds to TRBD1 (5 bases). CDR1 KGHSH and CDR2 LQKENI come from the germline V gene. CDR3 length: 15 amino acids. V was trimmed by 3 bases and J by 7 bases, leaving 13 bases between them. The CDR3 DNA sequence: TGTGCCAGCTCACCGCGGGGCGAGGGGAATTCACCCCTCCACTTT. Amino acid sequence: CASSPRGEGNSPLHF.

This CDR3 reads CASDSGTGLVYGYTF. In DNA form, the CDR3 reads TGTGCCAGTGATTCCGGGACAGGGCTTGTCTATGGCTACACCTTC. The chain recombines TRBV6-6 with TRBJ1-2; TRBD1 matches 9 bases. This CDR3 comprises 15 residues. Germline values: CDR1 MNHNY, CDR2 SVGAGI (reference sequence). The J segment lost 4 bases and the V segment lost 9 bases, leaving 12 bases of the junction unmatched.

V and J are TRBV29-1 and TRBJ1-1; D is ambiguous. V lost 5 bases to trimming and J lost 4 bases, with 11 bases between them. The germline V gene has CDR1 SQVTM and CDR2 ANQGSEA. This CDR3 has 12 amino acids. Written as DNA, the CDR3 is TGCAGCGTTCGATTTATGGGCACTGAAGCTTTCTTT. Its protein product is CSVRFMGTEAFF.

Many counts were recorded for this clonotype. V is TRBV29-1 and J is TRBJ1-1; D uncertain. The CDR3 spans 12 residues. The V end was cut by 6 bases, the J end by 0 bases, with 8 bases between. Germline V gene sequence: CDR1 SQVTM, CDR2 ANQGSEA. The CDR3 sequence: CSVPDVNTEAFF. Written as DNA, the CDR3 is TGCAGCGTACCGGACGTGAACACTGAAGCTTTCTTT.

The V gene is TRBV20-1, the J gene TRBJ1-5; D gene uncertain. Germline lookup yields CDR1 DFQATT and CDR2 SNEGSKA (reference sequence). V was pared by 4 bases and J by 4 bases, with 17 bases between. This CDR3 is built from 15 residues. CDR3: CSATALLLENQPQHF. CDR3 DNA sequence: TGCAGTGCTACGGCCCTTTTACTGGAGAATCAGCCCCAGCATTTT.

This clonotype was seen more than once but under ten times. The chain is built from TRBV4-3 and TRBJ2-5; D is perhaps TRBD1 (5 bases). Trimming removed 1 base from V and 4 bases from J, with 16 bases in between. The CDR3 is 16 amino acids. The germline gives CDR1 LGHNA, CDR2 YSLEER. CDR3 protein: CASSQGSGNGPETQYF. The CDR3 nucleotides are TGCGCCAGCAGCCAAGGGTCAGGGAATGGCCCAGAGACCCAGTACTTC.

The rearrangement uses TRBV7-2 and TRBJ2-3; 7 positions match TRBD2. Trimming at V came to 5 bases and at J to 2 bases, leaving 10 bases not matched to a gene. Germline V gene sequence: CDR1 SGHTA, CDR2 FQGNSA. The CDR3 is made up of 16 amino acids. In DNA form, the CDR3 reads TGTGCCAGCAGCGAAGGGGCTAGCGGTCTCACAGATACGCAGTATTTT. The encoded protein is CASSEGASGLTDTQYF.

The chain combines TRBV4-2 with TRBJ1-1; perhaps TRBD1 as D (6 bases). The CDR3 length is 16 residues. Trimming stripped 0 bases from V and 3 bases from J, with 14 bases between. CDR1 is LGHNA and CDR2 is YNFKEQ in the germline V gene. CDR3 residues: CASSQEGGAYDTEAFF. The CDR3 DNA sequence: TGTGCCAGCAGCCAAGAGGGGGGGGCGTACGACACTGAAGCTTTCTTT.

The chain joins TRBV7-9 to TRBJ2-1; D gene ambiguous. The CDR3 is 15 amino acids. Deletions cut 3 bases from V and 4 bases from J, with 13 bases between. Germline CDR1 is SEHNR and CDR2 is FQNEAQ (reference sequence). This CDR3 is CASSFEQLLYNEQFF. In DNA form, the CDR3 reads TGTGCCAGCAGCTTTGAACAGCTATTATACAATGAGCAGTTCTTC.

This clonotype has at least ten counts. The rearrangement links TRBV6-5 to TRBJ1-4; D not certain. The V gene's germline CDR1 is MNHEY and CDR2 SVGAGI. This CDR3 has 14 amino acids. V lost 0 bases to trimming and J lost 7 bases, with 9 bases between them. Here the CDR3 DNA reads TGTGCCAGCAGTTACTCGACCGGGGTTGAAAAACTGTTTTTT. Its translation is CASSYSTGVEKLFF.

The CDR3 spells CASTHDGSIHPGELFF. The DNA for the CDR3 is TGTGCCAGCACCCACGACGGGTCCATACACCCCGGGGAGCTGTTTTTT. The chain recombines TRBV11-2 with TRBJ2-2, with D hard to call. This CDR3 comprises 16 residues. Trimming removed 7 bases at V and 6 bases at J, with 21 bases between. CDR1 SGHAT and CDR2 FQNNGV come from the germline V gene. Full variable domain (remainder filled in from reference TRBV11-2 and TRBJ2-2): EAGVAQSPRYKIIEKRQSVAFWCNPISGHATLYWYQQILGQGPKLLIQFQNNGVVDDSQLPKDRFSAERLKGVDSTLKIQPAKLEDSAVYLCASTHDGSIHPGELFFGEGSRLTVL.

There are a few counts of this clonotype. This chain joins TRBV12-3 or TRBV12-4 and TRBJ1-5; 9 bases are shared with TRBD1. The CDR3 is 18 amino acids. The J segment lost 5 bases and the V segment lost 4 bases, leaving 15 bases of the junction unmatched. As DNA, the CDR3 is TGTGCCAGCAGTTCCTTCACGTCGGGGGGACAGGGTGATCAGCCCCAGCATTTT. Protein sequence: CASSSFTSGGQGDQPQHF.

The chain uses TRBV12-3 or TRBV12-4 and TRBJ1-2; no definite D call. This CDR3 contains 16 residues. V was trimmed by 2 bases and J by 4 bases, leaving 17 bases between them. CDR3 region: CASSLSDAFHPYGYTF. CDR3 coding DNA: TGTGCCAGCAGTTTAAGCGATGCTTTCCACCCCTATGGCTACACCTTC.

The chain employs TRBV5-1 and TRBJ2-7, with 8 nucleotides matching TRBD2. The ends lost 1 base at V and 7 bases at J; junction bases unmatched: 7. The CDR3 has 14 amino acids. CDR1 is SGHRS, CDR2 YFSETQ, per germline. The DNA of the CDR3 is TGCGCCAGCAGCTTGCCGGGGGGGCCTGGAGAGCAGTACTTC. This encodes CASSLPGGPGEQYF.

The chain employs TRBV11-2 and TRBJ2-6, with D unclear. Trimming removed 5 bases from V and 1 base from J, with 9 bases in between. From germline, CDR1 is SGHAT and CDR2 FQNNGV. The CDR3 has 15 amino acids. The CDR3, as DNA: TGTGCCAGCAGCCAAGTTAGTTCTGGGGCCAACGTCCTGACTTTC. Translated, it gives CASSQVSSGANVLTF.

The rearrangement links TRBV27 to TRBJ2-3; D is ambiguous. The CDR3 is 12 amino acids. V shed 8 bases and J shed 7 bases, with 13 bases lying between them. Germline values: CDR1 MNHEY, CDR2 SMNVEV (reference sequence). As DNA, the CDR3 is TGTGCCAGCGGCTCCCCCCGGAATACGCAGTATTTT. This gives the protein CASGSPRNTQYF.

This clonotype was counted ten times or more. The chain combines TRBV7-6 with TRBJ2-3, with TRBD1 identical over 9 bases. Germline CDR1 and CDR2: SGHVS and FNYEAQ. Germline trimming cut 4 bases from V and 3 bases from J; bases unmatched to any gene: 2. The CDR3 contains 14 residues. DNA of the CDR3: TGTGCCAGCAGCTCCGGACAGGGGACAGATACGCAGTATTTT. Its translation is CASSSGQGTDTQYF.

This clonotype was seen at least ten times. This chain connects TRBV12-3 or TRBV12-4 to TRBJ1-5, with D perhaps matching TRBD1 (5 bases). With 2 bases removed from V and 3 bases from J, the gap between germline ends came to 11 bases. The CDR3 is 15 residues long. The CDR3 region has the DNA TGTGCCAGCAGTTTAAGGGACGGGGTCAATCAGCCCCAGCATTTT. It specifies CASSLRDGVNQPQHF.

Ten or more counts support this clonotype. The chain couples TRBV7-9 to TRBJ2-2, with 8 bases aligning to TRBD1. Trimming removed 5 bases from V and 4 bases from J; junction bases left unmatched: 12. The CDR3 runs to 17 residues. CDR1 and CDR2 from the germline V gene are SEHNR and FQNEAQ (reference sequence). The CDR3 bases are TGTGCCAGCAGCACGCCTGGACAGGGCGTAGGCACCGGGGAGCTGTTTTTT. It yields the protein CASSTPGQGVGTGELFF.